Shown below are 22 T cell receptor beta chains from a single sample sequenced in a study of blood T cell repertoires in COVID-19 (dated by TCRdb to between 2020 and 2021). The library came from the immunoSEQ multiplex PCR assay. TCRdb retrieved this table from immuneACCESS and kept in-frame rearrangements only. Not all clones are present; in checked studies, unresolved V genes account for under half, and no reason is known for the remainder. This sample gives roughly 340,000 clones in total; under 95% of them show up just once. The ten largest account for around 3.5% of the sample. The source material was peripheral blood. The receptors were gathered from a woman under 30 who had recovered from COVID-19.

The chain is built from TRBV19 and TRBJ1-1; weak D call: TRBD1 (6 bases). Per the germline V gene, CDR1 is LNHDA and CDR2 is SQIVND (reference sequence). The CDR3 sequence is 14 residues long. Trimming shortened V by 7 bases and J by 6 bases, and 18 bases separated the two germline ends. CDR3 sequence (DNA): TGTGCCAGTACCAGGGGTGGGGGAATCCCTGAAGCTTTCTTT. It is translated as CASTRGGGIPEAFF.

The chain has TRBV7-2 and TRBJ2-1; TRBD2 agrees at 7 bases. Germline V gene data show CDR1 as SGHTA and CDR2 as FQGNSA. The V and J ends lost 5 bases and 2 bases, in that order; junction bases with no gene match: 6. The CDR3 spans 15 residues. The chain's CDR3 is CASSPQAGAYNEQFF. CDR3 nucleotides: TGTGCCAGCAGCCCTCAGGCGGGAGCCTACAATGAGCAGTTCTTC.

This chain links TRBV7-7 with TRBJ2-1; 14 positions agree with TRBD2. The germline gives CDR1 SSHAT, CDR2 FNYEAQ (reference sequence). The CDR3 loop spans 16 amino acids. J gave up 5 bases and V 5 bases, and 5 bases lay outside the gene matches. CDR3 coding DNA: TGTGCCAGCAGCCTAGGGGGACTAGCGGGAGACAATGAGCAGTTCTTC. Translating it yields CASSLGGLAGDNEQFF.

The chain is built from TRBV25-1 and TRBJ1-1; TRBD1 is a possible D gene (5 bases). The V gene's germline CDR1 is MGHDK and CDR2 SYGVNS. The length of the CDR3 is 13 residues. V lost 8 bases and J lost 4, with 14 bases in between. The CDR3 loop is CASVLGRGTEAFF. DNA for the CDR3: TGTGCCAGCGTCCTGGGAAGGGGCACTGAAGCTTTCTTT. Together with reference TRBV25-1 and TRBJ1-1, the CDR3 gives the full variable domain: EADIYQTPRYLVIGTGKKITLECSQTMGHDKMYWYQQDPGMELHLIHYSYGVNSTEKGDLSSESTVSRIRTEHFPLTLESARPSHTSQYLCASVLGRGTEAFFGQGTRLTVV.

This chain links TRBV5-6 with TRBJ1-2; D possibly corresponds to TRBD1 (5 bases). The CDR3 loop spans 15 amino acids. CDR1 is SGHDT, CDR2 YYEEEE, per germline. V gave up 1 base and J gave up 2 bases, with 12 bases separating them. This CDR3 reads CASSLPKTENYGYTF. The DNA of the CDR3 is TGTGCCAGCAGCTTGCCCAAGACAGAGAACTATGGCTACACCTTC.

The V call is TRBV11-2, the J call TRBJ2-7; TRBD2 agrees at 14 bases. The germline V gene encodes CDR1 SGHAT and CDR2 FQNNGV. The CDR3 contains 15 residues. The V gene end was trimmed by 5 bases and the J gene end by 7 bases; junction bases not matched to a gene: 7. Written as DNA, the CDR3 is TGTGCCAGCAGCCCGGGACTAGCGGGAGCATGGGAGCAGTACGTC. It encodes CASSPGLAGAWEQYV.

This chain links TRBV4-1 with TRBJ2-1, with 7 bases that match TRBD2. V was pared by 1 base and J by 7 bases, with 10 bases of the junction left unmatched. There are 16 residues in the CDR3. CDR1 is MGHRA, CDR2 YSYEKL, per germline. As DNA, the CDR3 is TGCGCCAGCAGCCAAGTAGGGCGGGAGCATAAAAATGAGCAGTTCTTC. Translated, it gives CASSQVGREHKNEQFF.

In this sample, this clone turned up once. The CDR3 DNA is TGTGCCAGCTCACCCTGGGACAGGAGCAACAATGAGCAGTTCTTC. It is translated as CASSPWDRSNNEQFF. The genes are TRBV18 and TRBJ2-1; 8 bases agree with TRBD1. V lost 3 bases to trimming and J lost 5 bases; unmatched junction nucleotides: 6. Germline CDR1 is KGHSH and CDR2 is LQKENI. This CDR3 has 15 amino acids.

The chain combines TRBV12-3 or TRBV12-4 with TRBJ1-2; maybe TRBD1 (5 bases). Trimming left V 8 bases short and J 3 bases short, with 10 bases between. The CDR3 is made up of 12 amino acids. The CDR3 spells CASSRADYGYTF. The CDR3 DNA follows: TGTGCCAGCTCCAGGGCTGACTATGGCTACACCTTC.

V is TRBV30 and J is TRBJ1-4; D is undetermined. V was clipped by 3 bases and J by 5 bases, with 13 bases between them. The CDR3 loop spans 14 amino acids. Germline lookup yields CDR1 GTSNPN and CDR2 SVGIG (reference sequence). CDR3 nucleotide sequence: TGTGCCTGGAGGTCGGGAAGCCTAAATGAAAAACTGTTTTTT. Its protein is CAWRSGSLNEKLFF. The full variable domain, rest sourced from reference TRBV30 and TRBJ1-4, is SQTIHQWPATLVQPVGSPLSLECTVEGTSNPNLYWYRQAAGRGLQLLFYSVGIGQISSEVPQNLSASRPQDRQFILSSKKLLLSDSGFYLCAWRSGSLNEKLFFGSGTQLSVL.

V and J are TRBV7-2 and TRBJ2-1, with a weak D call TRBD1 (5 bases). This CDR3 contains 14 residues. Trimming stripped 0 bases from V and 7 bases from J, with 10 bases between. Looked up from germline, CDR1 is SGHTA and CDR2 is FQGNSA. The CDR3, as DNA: TGTGCCAGCAGCTTAGCGCTAGGGGCAAATGAGCAGTTCTTC. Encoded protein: CASSLALGANEQFF.

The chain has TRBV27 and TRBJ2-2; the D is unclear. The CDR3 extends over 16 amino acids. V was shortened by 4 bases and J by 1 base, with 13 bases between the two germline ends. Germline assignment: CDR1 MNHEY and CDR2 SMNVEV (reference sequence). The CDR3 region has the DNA TGTGCCAGCAGTTCCTTAGACATGCAGAACACCGGGGAGCTGTTTTTT. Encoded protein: CASSSLDMQNTGELFF.

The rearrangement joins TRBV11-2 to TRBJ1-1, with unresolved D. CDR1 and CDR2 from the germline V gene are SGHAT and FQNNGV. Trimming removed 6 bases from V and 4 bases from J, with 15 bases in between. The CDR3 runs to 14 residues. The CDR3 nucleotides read TGTGCCAGCAGAGGGAGTCTCCTTCGCACTGAAGCTTTCTTT. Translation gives CASRGSLLRTEAFF.

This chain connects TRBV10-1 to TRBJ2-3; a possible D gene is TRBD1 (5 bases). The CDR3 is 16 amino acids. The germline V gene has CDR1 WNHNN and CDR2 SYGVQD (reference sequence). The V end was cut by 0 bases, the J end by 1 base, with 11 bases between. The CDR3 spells CASSESRGRGTDTQYF. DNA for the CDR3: TGCGCCAGCAGTGAGTCTCGTGGCAGGGGCACAGATACGCAGTATTTT.

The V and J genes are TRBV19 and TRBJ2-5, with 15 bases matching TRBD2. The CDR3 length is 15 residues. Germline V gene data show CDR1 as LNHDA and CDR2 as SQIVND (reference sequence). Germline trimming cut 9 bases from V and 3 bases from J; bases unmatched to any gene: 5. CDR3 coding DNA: TGTGCCAGCCGGGGACTAGCGGGGGGAAAAGAGACCCAGTACTTC. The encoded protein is CASRGLAGGKETQYF.

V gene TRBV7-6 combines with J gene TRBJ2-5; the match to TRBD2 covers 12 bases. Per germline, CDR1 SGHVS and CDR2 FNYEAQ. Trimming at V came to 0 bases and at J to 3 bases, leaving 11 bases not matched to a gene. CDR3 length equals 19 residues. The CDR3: CASSLARASGRAVKETQYF. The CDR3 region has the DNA TGTGCCAGCAGCTTAGCGCGTGCTAGCGGGAGGGCCGTAAAAGAGACCCAGTACTTC.

Here the CDR3 DNA reads TGTGCCAGTAGTATTCTTCAGGGGGTGAGCACTGAAGCTTTCTTT. Translated, it gives CASSILQGVSTEAFF. The chain has TRBV19 and TRBJ1-1; 7 bases match TRBD1. Trimming removed 3 bases from V and 4 bases from J; junction bases left unmatched: 8. CDR1 and CDR2 (germline): LNHDA, SQIVND (reference sequence). This CDR3 comprises 15 residues.

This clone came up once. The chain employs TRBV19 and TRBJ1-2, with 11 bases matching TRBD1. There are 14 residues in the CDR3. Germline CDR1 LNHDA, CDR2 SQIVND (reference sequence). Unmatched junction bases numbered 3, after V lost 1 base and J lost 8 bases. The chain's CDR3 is CASSIGTGGAGYTF. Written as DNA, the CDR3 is TGTGCCAGTAGTATAGGGACAGGGGGCGCCGGCTACACCTTC.

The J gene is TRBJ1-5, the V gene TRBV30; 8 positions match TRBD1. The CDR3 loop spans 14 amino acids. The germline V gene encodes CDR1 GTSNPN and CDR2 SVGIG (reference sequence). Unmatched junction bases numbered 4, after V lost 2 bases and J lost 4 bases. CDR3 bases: TGTGCCTGGAGTCCGGACAGGGCAAATCAGCCCCAGCATTTT. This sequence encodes CAWSPDRANQPQHF. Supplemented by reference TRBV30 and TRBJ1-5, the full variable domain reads SQTIHQWPATLVQPVGSPLSLECTVEGTSNPNLYWYRQAAGRGLQLLFYSVGIGQISSEVPQNLSASRPQDRQFILSSKKLLLSDSGFYLCAWSPDRANQPQHFGDGTRLSIL.

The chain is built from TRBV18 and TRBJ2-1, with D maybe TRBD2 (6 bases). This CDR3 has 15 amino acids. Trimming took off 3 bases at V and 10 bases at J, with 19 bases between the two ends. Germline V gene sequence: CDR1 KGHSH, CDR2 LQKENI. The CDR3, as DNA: TGTGCCAGCTCACCTCTACGACTAGAACGGGAGGAGCAGTTCTTC. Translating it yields CASSPLRLEREEQFF.

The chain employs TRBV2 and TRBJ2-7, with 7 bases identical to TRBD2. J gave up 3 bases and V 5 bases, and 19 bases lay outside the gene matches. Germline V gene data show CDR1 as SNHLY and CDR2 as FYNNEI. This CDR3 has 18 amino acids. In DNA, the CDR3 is TGTGCCAGCAGTCGTAGAGCTAGCGGCCCCACCGGCCTCTACGAGCAGTACGTC. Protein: CASSRRASGPTGLYEQYV.

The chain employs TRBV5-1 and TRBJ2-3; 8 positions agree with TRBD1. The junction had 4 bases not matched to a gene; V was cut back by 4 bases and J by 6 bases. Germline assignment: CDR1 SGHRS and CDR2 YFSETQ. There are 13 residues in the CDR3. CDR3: CASSPRGPDTQYF. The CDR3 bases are TGCGCCAGCAGCCCCAGGGGGCCCGATACGCAGTATTTT.